This TCR beta chain was identified in a study of OX40 agonist ivuxolimab in advanced cancers. Regarding the study as a whole: On average, a greater number of expanded clones characterised CD8+ T cells relative to CD4+.

Only one count was recorded for this clone. What it recognizes is unknown. TCRdb keeps only in-frame clones here, not all; method: immunoSEQ multiplex PCR. Counted here are roughly 45,000 clones, roughly 81% occurring once; the ten biggest clones make up around 7.8%. CDR3 length equals 11 residues. Germline-derived CDR1 and CDR2 are SGHVS and FNYEAQ. The ends were cut back, 5 bases at V and 0 bases at J, with 1 base in the middle. The source material was CD4+ or CD8+ T cells sorted from blood, sampled in a trial of the OX40 agonist ivuxolimab. The receptor comes from an adult with an advanced solid tumor such as melanoma, head and neck, liver or kidney cancer. J is TRBJ2-5 and V is TRBV7-6; D gene uncertain. The CDR3 DNA reads as TGTGCCAGCAGCCACCAAGAGACCCAGTACTTC. Translating gives CASSHQETQYF.